The clone carrying this T cell receptor beta chain has at least ten counts. Its antigen is not known. V was cut by 6 bases and J by 0 bases, with 11 bases left in between. Germline V gene lookup returns CDR1 MNHEY and CDR2 SMNVEV (reference sequence). The CDR3 length is 14 residues. Disease in donors with ophthalmopathy had moderate-to-severe activity, CAS ≥3, NOSPECS ≥4 and under 3 months' duration. From fresh peripheral blood, about 10 ml in volume, the PBMCs were obtained. This sample is part of a study of Graves' ophthalmopathy and Graves' hyperthyroidism. As for the study in general: At the time of initial diagnosis and before any treatment, peripheral blood was collected. General study results and limits: Using a 13-signature model, the authors split ophthalmopathy from stable hyperthyroidism, with 85% to 90% sensitivity and 75% to 82% specificity.

TCR beta CDR3 amplification used RNA transcripts. HTBI primers were used in a first-round RT-PCR, which preceded a second-round multiplex PCR. TCRdb itself ran the multiplex PCR reads through MiXCR, one entry per CDR3 protein. The data contain some 390,000 distinct CDR3 sequences, approximately 20% of them singletons. This receptor was identified in a woman younger than 30 with Graves' ophthalmopathy. The material sequenced was peripheral blood. This chain uses TRBV27 with TRBJ1-1; D uncertain. The CDR3 is CASRTGVLNTEAFF. The DNA for the CDR3 is TGTGCCAGCAGGACCGGGGTCTTGAACACTGAAGCTTTCTTT.